Listed below are T cell receptor beta chains from one sample, sequenced in a study of blood T cell repertoires in COVID-19. Libraries were prepared by immunoSEQ multiplex PCR; TCRdb keeps only in-frame clonotypes and omits some of them. The sample shows 130,000 or so clones, approximately 83% of them seen only once. The source material was peripheral blood. Receptor source: a woman aged 50 to 65 who had recovered from COVID-19. CDR3s include the opening cysteine and the closing phenylalanine or tryptophan. Fields, in order: J gene, V gene, D gene, clone size, CDR3 protein, CDR3 DNA. A D gene is named only where the DNA matches it firmly. For some rows the clone size is stated as once, few or many, or as a class when expanded; others skip it.

>TRBJ1-6|TRBV5-1|NA|NA
CASSLALGANSPLHF
TGCGCCAGCAGCTTGGCCTTGGGGGCCAATTCACCCCTCCACTTT
>TRBJ1-2|TRBV7-9|TRBD1|NA
CASSTGTGDYGYTF
TGTGCCAGCAGCACGGGGACAGGGGACTATGGCTACACCTTC
>TRBJ1-3|TRBV7-9|NA|NA
CASSLTAPTIYF
TGTGCCAGCAGCTTGACAGCACCGACCATATATTTT
>TRBJ2-1|TRBV4-1|TRBD2|few
CASSHPWGGRWSNEQFF
TGCGCCAGCAGCCACCCGTGGGGGGGACGGTGGAGCAATGAGCAGTTCTTC
>TRBJ1-2|TRBV4-1|NA|NA
CASSGSNYGYTF
TGCGCCAGCAGCGGCAGTAACTATGGCTACACCTTC
>TRBJ1-4|TRBV19|TRBD1|once
CASSVTGGLTNEKLFF
TGTGCCAGTAGTGTTACAGGGGGCCTAACTAATGAAAAACTGTTTTTT
>TRBJ2-2|TRBV27|TRBD1|once
CASSGTGQGYTGELFF
TGTGCCAGCTCTGGTACAGGACAGGGGTACACCGGGGAGCTGTTTTTT
>TRBJ1-1|TRBV5-1|NA|NA
CASSYTTGTEAFF
TGCGCCAGCAGCTACACTACAGGGACTGAAGCTTTCTTT
>TRBJ2-2|TRBV7-6|NA|NA
CASSLAATRVQEGGELFF
TGTGCCAGCAGCTTAGCTGCCACGAGAGTCCAAGAGGGCGGGGAGCTGTTTTTT
>TRBJ2-5|TRBV19|NA|NA
CASSMDLEETQYF
TGTGCCAGTAGTATGGATCTAGAAGAGACCCAGTACTTC
>TRBJ2-1|TRBV4-1|NA|NA
CASSQGRGGGEQFF
TGCGCCAGCAGCCAAGGCCGAGGTGGGGGGGAGCAGTTCTTC
>TRBJ2-7|TRBV29-1|NA|NA
CSADLTGINEQYF
TGCAGCGCCGATCTAACAGGGATAAACGAGCAGTACTTC
>TRBJ1-2|TRBV7-8|TRBD1|NA
CASSFQGQANYGYTF
TGTGCCAGCAGCTTTCAAGGACAGGCCAACTATGGCTACACCTTC
>TRBJ2-1|TRBV5-4|NA|few
CASSQGGNEQFF
TGTGCCAGCAGCCAAGGGGGAAATGAGCAGTTCTTC
>TRBJ2-2|TRBV2|TRBD2|NA
CASSGGRGDTGELFF
TGTGCCAGCAGTGGCGGGAGGGGGGACACCGGGGAGCTGTTTTTT
>TRBJ1-1|TRBV28|TRBD1|NA
CASGAGTETEAFF
TGTGCCAGCGGGGCGGGGACAGAGACTGAAGCTTTCTTT
>TRBJ2-5|TRBV6-5|TRBD1|once
CASEAGGETQYF
TGTGCCAGCGAGGCAGGGGGAGAGACCCAGTACTTC
>TRBJ2-1|TRBV6-2/TRBV6-3|NA|NA
CASSYLRYSYNEQFF
TGTGCCAGCAGTTACCTTCGCTACTCCTACAATGAGCAGTTCTTC
>TRBJ2-2|TRBV4-2|NA|NA
CASSRTDLFTGELFF
TGTGCCAGCAGCCGGACTGACTTGTTCACCGGGGAGCTGTTTTTT
>TRBJ2-5|TRBV7-3|TRBD2|NA
CASSSPAGGGGETQYF
TGTGCCAGCAGCTCCCCCGCGGGAGGGGGGGGAGAGACCCAGTACTTC
>TRBJ2-3|TRBV20-1|NA|NA
CSASGGANTDTQYF
TGCAGTGCTAGTGGCGGGGCCAACACAGATACGCAGTATTTT
>TRBJ2-7|TRBV10-1|TRBD2|NA
CASSENRRHRTSGTTDEQYF
TGCGCCAGCAGTGAGAATCGGCGACACCGGACTAGCGGGACGACTGACGAGCAGTACTTC
>TRBJ2-7|TRBV2|TRBD1|NA
CASGRDRGTSYEQYF
TGTGCCAGCGGACGGGACAGGGGAACCTCCTACGAGCAGTACTTC
>TRBJ2-1|TRBV29-1|TRBD2|NA
CSARGGSYNEQFF
TGCAGCGCTCGGGGGGGGTCCTACAATGAGCAGTTCTTC